This T cell receptor beta chain stems from a study of OX40 agonist ivuxolimab in advanced cancers. Study at large: Patients were infused with ivuxolimab every 2 weeks at 0.01 to 10 mg/kg. Patients receiving dose escalation had hepatocellular carcinoma, melanoma, renal cell or head and neck cancer.

On this clone: Its antigen is not known.

Repertoires were generated with immunoSEQ multiplex PCR, while TCRdb's copy carries only in-frame clones and drops some. Found here are about 64,000 clones, less than 95% of them singletons; the top ten hold roughly 5.1%. The CDR3 extends over 14 amino acids. The germline CDR1 and CDR2 sequences are SGHNT and YYREEE (reference sequence). V lost 2 bases and J 5 bases, leaving 13 bases between the germline ends. Study observations and caveats: Near-lowest levels of clonal expansion characterized partial responders at 0.1-3.0 mg/kg. CD4+ T cells averaged fewer expanded clones than CD8+ T cells.

This receptor was identified in an adult with an advanced solid tumor such as melanoma, head and neck, liver or kidney cancer. This chain uses TRBV5-4 with TRBJ2-5, with D perhaps TRBD2 (7 bases). Sequenced here: CD4+ or CD8+ T cells sorted from blood, sampled in a trial of the OX40 agonist ivuxolimab. The DNA for the CDR3 is TGTGCCAGCAGCTTCGCGGGGGCCAGGGAGACCCAGTACTTC. Its translation: CASSFAGARETQYF.